The sequence of this TCR beta chain was determined in a study of OX40 agonist ivuxolimab in advanced cancers. Study in general: Patients in the trial were receiving intravenous ivuxolimab every 2 weeks, at doses of 0.01 to 10 mg/kg.

Profiled with immunoSEQ multiplex PCR; TCRdb holds only in-frame clones, not every one. The sample lists under 150,000 clones, 90% seen once, with approximately 1.1% in the top ten. Regarding the study as a whole: Mean expanded clone counts were higher in CD8+ than CD4+ T cells.

To note about this clone: Its antigen is currently unknown.

The germline V and J ends were trimmed by 4 bases and 0 bases, with 11 bases remaining between them. Per germline, CDR1 SGHRS and CDR2 YFSETQ. This CDR3 spans 15 amino acids. This specimen was CD4+ or CD8+ T cells sorted from blood, taken in a trial of the OX40 agonist ivuxolimab. The chain combines TRBV5-1 with TRBJ1-5; D ambiguous. The receptor was isolated from an adult with an advanced solid tumor such as melanoma, head and neck, liver or kidney cancer. In DNA form, the CDR3 reads TGCGCCAGCAGCCGCGCGGGTAATAGCAATCAGCCCCAGCATTTT. This codes for CASSRAGNSNQPQHF.